A single sample is the source of the 29 T cell receptor beta chains below, sequenced in a study of radiotherapy plus CTLA-4 blockade in lung cancer. The method was immunoSEQ multiplex PCR; TCRdb's version includes in-frame clones alone and lacks a portion of them. Here the sample spans tens of thousands of clones, over 70% being singletons. Here the sequenced sample was peripheral blood, taken from a patient treated with radiotherapy plus ipilimumab. The receptor set was obtained from a human donor with non-small cell lung cancer who had a partial response to radiotherapy plus ipilimumab. Some clones in this sample may be carry-over from other donors' samples.

This clone appeared a few times. The CDR3 DNA sequence: TGTGCCAGCAGTTACTCCATAGCGGGATTCAATGAGCAGTTCTTC. This translates into CASSYSIAGFNEQFF. The chain employs TRBV6-5 and TRBJ2-1; 8 bases are shared with TRBD2. The V and J ends lost 0 bases and 6 bases, in that order; junction bases with no gene match: 4. This CDR3 has 15 amino acids. Germline V lookup: CDR1 MNHEY, CDR2 SVGAGI.

This clone was seen a few times. The rearrangement uses TRBV7-8 and TRBJ2-7, with 7 positions matching TRBD2. Trimming removed 5 bases from V and 2 bases from J; junction bases left unmatched: 9. The CDR3 is made up of 15 amino acids. Germline values: CDR1 SGHVS, CDR2 FQNEAQ. The CDR3, as DNA: TGTGCCAGCAGCACCTCAGCGGGAAGGACCTACGAGCAGTACTTC. Protein sequence: CASSTSAGRTYEQYF.

V and J are TRBV19 and TRBJ2-1, with TRBD2 matching over 13 bases. The CDR3 is made up of 14 amino acids. In germline, CDR1 is LNHDA, CDR2 SQIVND (reference sequence). J lost 7 bases, V lost 7 bases, and 4 bases had no gene match. This CDR3 is CASTPLAGGNEQFF. As DNA, the CDR3 is TGTGCCAGTACTCCACTAGCGGGAGGGAATGAGCAGTTCTTC.

The CDR3 loop is CASTPGGSYNEQFF. The CDR3 coding sequence is TGTGCCAGCACCCCAGGTGGCTCCTACAATGAGCAGTTCTTC. This rearrangement joins TRBV4-2 to TRBJ2-1; D remains unclear. V was trimmed by 7 bases and J by 0 bases, leaving 10 bases between them. The CDR3 has 14 amino acids. Germline V gene lookup returns CDR1 LGHNA and CDR2 YNFKEQ.

The J gene is TRBJ2-4, the V gene TRBV5-8, with TRBD1 identical over 8 bases. The junction had 3 bases not matched to a gene; V was cut back by 3 bases and J by 1 base. CDR3 length equals 15 residues. CDR1 and CDR2 (germline): SGHTS, YDEGEE. The CDR3 here is CASSSRQGAKNIQYF. The CDR3 nucleotides read TGTGCCAGCAGCTCGCGACAGGGGGCCAAAAACATTCAGTACTTC.

The genes are TRBV4-3 and TRBJ2-7, with TRBD2 as a possible D gene (5 bases). The CDR3 consists of 14 residues. Germline CDR1 is LGHNA and CDR2 is YSLEER. Between the trimmed V and J ends, which lost 11 bases and 4 bases, there was a span of 21 bases. The CDR3 here is CAVSAGYPGYEQYF. In DNA, the CDR3 is TGCGCCGTCAGCGCCGGCTACCCGGGGTACGAGCAGTACTTC.

This chain joins TRBV19 and TRBJ1-2; 10 nucleotides line up with TRBD1. J lost 4 bases, V lost 11 bases, and 10 bases had no gene match. This CDR3 is 14 amino acids long. Germline CDR1 reads LNHDA; CDR2 reads SQIVND (reference sequence). Here the CDR3 reads CASLGQGLVYGYTF. DNA for the CDR3: TGTGCCTCTCTGGGACAGGGGTTGGTCTATGGCTACACCTTC.

The chain joins TRBV7-2 to TRBJ2-1; D is possibly TRBD2 (6 bases). The CDR3 is made up of 15 amino acids. V was pared by 1 base and J by 6 bases, with 13 bases between. The germline V gene encodes CDR1 SGHTA and CDR2 FQGNSA. The CDR3 reads CASSLGYRDFNEQFF. DNA of the CDR3: TGTGCCAGCAGCTTAGGTTACCGGGACTTCAATGAGCAGTTCTTC.

The chain combines TRBV19 with TRBJ2-3; 8 bases are a match to TRBD2. Germline V gene data show CDR1 as LNHDA and CDR2 as SQIVND (reference sequence). This CDR3 spans 18 amino acids. The CDR3 nucleotides are TGTGTCCAGTTGAGGGGCAGCGGGAGCGGGGTAACCACAGATACGCAGTATTTT. Its translation: CVQLRGSGSGVTTDTQYF.

V and J are TRBV5-1 and TRBJ1-2; D call uncertain. CDR3 length: 13 amino acids. The germline CDR1 and CDR2 sequences are SGHRS and YFSETQ. The V and J ends lost 2 bases and 7 bases respectively, with 12 bases between them. The CDR3 region has the DNA TGCGCCAGCAGCTTTCACGAACAGAGTGGCTACACCTTC. Residues: CASSFHEQSGYTF. Full variable domain (missing parts from reference TRBV5-1 and TRBJ1-2): KAGVTQTPRYLIKTRGQQVTLSCSPISGHRSVSWYQQTPGQGLQFLFEYFSETQRNKGNFPGRFSGRQFSNSRSEMNVSTLELGDSALYLCASSFHEQSGYTFGSGTRLTVV.

The chain links TRBV11-2 to TRBJ2-7; D is ambiguous. CDR3 length: 12 amino acids. V lost 2 bases and J 6 bases, leaving 8 bases between the germline ends. The germline V gene has CDR1 SGHAT and CDR2 FQNNGV. CDR3 nucleotide sequence: TGTGCCAGCAGCTTATCACACAGCGAGCAGTACTTC. Protein product: CASSLSHSEQYF.

The rearrangement links TRBV5-4 to TRBJ2-1; 10 positions match TRBD1. The V and J ends lost 4 bases and 7 bases, in that order; junction bases with no gene match: 8. Germline values: CDR1 SGHNT, CDR2 YYREEE (reference sequence). CDR3 length equals 15 residues. Written as DNA, the CDR3 is TGTGCCAGCAGCGATGGGACAGGGGTGAAGAATGAGCAGTTCTTC. It codes for CASSDGTGVKNEQFF.

This clone was counted only a few times. This rearrangement joins TRBV9 to TRBJ2-2, with D possibly matching TRBD1 (5 bases). This CDR3 is built from 13 residues. V dropped 0 bases and J dropped 7 bases, with 7 bases sitting between them. The V gene's germline CDR1 is SGDLS and CDR2 YYNGEE. The CDR3 sequence: CASSVGGHGELFF. CDR3 DNA sequence: TGTGCCAGCAGCGTAGGGGGCCACGGGGAGCTGTTTTTT.

The chain couples TRBV9 to TRBJ2-6; 7 bases map to TRBD2. CDR3 length: 16 residues. Germline CDR1 reads SGDLS; CDR2 reads YYNGEE. V lost 3 bases to trimming and J lost 0 bases; unmatched junction nucleotides: 3. In nucleotides, the CDR3 is TGTGCCAGCAGCGGGGGGGGGTTCTCTGGGGCCAACGTCCTGACTTTC. Translated: CASSGGGFSGANVLTF.

V usage is TRBV2 and J usage is TRBJ1-2; D is undetermined. Between the trimmed V and J ends, which lost 5 bases and 3 bases, there was a span of 7 bases. CDR3 length equals 12 residues. Germline CDR1 SNHLY, CDR2 FYNNEI. Here the CDR3 DNA reads TGTGCCAGCAGTCCGGGTGACTATGGCTACACCTTC. Protein sequence: CASSPGDYGYTF.

The rearrangement links TRBV6-5 to TRBJ2-7; TRBD2 agrees at 12 bases. The CDR3 sequence is 13 residues long. After removal of 11 bases from V and 3 bases from J, the junction contained 5 bases not matched to a gene. From germline, CDR1 is MNHEY and CDR2 SVGAGI. As DNA, the CDR3 is TGTGCCGGCCGGACTAGCGGGATCTACGAGCAGTACTTC. This gives the protein CAGRTSGIYEQYF.

The V call is TRBV4-1, the J call TRBJ2-7, with 9 bases that match TRBD2. The V gene's germline CDR1 is MGHRA and CDR2 YSYEKL. This CDR3 region has 18 residues. Unmatched junction bases numbered 15, after V lost 0 bases and J lost 6 bases. Written as DNA, the CDR3 is TGCGCCAGCAGCCAAGATCCGCTCGCTAGCGGGATCTCGAGCGAGCAGTACTTC. Translating it yields CASSQDPLASGISSEQYF.

This clone was seen only once. The chain's CDR3 is CASRGDSLAGGPGYEQYF. Here the CDR3 DNA reads TGTGCCAGCAGAGGAGATTCCCTAGCGGGAGGGCCAGGTTACGAGCAGTACTTC. This chain links TRBV2 with TRBJ2-7, with 12 bases aligning to TRBD2. Looked up from germline, CDR1 is SNHLY and CDR2 is FYNNEI. V shed 6 bases, J shed 4 bases, and the junction held 16 bases outside the gene matches. There are 18 residues in the CDR3.

The chain recombines TRBV7-3 with TRBJ1-1; a possible D gene is TRBD1 (5 bases). Germline lookup yields CDR1 SGHTA and CDR2 FQGTGA. Trimming left V 4 bases short and J 1 base short, with 22 bases between. The CDR3 is 18 residues long. CDR3: CASSSVVLNGASNTEAFF. Here the CDR3 DNA reads TGTGCCAGCAGCTCCGTCGTTCTGAATGGGGCTTCGAACACTGAAGCTTTCTTT.

The chain combines TRBV6-6 with TRBJ1-2; D not resolved. V was trimmed by 7 bases and J by 4 bases, leaving 13 bases between them. CDR3 size: 13 residues. Germline loops: CDR1 MNHNY, CDR2 SVGAGI (reference sequence). The CDR3 nucleotides are TGTGCCAGCACCCCCGGGTCCATCTATGGCTACACCTTC. Protein: CASTPGSIYGYTF.

This chain links TRBV15 with TRBJ1-1; tentatively, D is TRBD1 (6 bases). Germline lookup yields CDR1 LNHNV and CDR2 YYDKDF (reference sequence). V lost 2 bases, J lost 2 bases, and 9 bases lay in between. The CDR3 contains 14 residues. CDR3 residues: CATSRMGHNTEAFF. CDR3 DNA sequence: TGTGCCACCAGCAGAATGGGACACAACACTGAAGCTTTCTTT.

V gene TRBV5-1 combines with J gene TRBJ2-3; 13 bases match TRBD2. The CDR3 loop spans 15 amino acids. V shed 4 bases, J shed 6 bases, and the junction held 5 bases outside the gene matches. The germline V gene has CDR1 SGHRS and CDR2 YFSETQ. The CDR3 bases are TGCGCCAGCAGCAGGACTAGCGGGAGTGGCGATACGCAGTATTTT. It encodes CASSRTSGSGDTQYF.

The chain combines TRBV10-3 with TRBJ2-5, with 10 bases aligning to TRBD2. Germline V gene sequence: CDR1 ENHRY, CDR2 SYGVKD. The CDR3 contains 14 residues. V trimming: 4 bases; J trimming: 9 bases; junction bases outside the gene matches: 8. CDR3 sequence reads: CAISGLAGDGAQYF. The CDR3, as DNA: TGTGCCATCAGTGGCCTAGCGGGGGACGGGGCCCAGTACTTC.

The V gene is TRBV10-2, the J gene TRBJ1-3; no firm D call. This CDR3 has 17 residues. The V gene lost 1 base and the J gene lost 8 bases, with 21 bases spanning the gap. The germline V gene has CDR1 WSHSY and CDR2 SAAADI. The chain's CDR3 is CASSELNRASGGHTIYF. DNA for the CDR3: TGCGCCAGCAGTGAGTTAAACCGAGCCTCGGGTGGCCACACCATATATTTT.

The count of this clone is one. The rearrangement uses TRBV2 and TRBJ1-6; no firm D call. V lost 1 base, J lost 10 bases, and 8 bases lay in between. Germline CDR1 reads SNHLY; CDR2 reads FYNNEI. The CDR3 covers 13 residues. DNA for the CDR3: TGTGCCAGCAGTGAAGGGCGGAGGTCACCCCTCCACTTT. This encodes CASSEGRRSPLHF.

The chain uses TRBV5-1 and TRBJ1-6; D is perhaps TRBD1 (6 bases). Germline V gene sequence: CDR1 SGHRS, CDR2 YFSETQ. The CDR3 has 14 amino acids. The V end was cut by 3 bases, the J end by 5 bases, with 9 bases between. The CDR3 protein is CASSSWTDNSPLHF. In DNA, the CDR3 is TGCGCCAGCAGCTCCTGGACAGATAATTCACCCCTCCACTTT.

The chain combines TRBV5-5 with TRBJ2-3, with TRBD2 identical over 8 bases. Germline V gives CDR1 SGHKS, CDR2 YYEKEE (reference sequence). J gave up 5 bases and V 0 bases, and 5 bases lay outside the gene matches. This CDR3 is built from 15 residues. The CDR3, as DNA: TGTGCCAGCAGCTTGGACGGGAGGGGGATAGATACGCAGTATTTT. This translates into CASSLDGRGIDTQYF.

CDR3 sequence reads: CASSKQQGYNTEAFF. DNA of the CDR3: TGTGCCAGCAGCAAACAGCAGGGATACAACACTGAAGCTTTCTTT. J is TRBJ1-1 and V is TRBV11-3; TRBD1 is a possible D gene (5 bases). The germline gives CDR1 SGHNT, CDR2 YENEEA. The CDR3 sequence is 15 residues long. V was pared by 5 bases and J by 2 bases, with 15 bases between.

In its sample, this clone was seen once. This chain uses TRBV27 with TRBJ2-1, with a weak D call TRBD2 (5 bases). CDR3 length: 11 residues. V gave up 3 bases and J gave up 12 bases, with 9 bases separating them. The germline gives CDR1 MNHEY, CDR2 SMNVEV (reference sequence). In DNA, the CDR3 is TGTGCCAGCAGTTTCTCGGGGTTGCAGTTCTTC. As protein: CASSFSGLQFF.